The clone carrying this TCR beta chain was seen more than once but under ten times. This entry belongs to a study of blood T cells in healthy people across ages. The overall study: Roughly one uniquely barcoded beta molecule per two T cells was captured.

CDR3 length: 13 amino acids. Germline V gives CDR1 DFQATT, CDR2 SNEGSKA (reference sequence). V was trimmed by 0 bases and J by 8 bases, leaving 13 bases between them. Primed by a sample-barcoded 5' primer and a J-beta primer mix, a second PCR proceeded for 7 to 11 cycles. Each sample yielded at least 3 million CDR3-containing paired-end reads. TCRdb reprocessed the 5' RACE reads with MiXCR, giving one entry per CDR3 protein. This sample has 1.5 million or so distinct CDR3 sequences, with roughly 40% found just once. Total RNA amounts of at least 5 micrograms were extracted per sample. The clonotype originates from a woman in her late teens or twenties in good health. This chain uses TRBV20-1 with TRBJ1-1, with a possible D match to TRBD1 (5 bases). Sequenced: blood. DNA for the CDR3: TGCAGTGCTAGAGATCTCGGGAACAGGGAAGCTTTCTTT. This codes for CSARDLGNREAFF.